This T cell receptor (beta chain) derives from a study of post-analysis software for immune sequencing data. Study-level points and caveats: Patients carried roughly 5 TRBV segments more frequently than controls did, and TRBV5-6, TRBV5-1 and TRBV20-1 were among them. Significantly decreased normalized Chao1 diversity was recorded for multiple sclerosis patients relative to controls.

This clonotype was seen more than once but under ten times. Its antigen is unknown. Prepared TCR beta cDNA libraries contained unique molecular identifiers. TCRdb analysed the PCR reads with MiXCR anew, one entry per CDR3 protein. The sample yields about 820,000 distinct CDR3 sequences, 53% seen once. Trimming removed 5 bases from V and 4 bases from J; junction bases left unmatched: 4. The CDR3 has 16 residues. The TCR comes from a girl aged 10 to 17 with multiple sclerosis. J is TRBJ2-5 and V is TRBV12-3 or TRBV12-4, with TRBD2 matching 16 bases. The sequencing sample was made of blood. CDR3: CASSTGLAGGVETQYF. The DNA of the CDR3 is TGTGCCAGCAGTACGGGACTAGCGGGGGGGGTAGAGACCCAGTACTTC.